These 25 T cell receptor beta chains were sequenced from one sample in a study of blood T cell repertoires in COVID-19. Profiling relied on immunoSEQ multiplex PCR, and the TCRdb table lists in-frame clones only, not all of them. The sample records around 57,000 clones, 82% being singletons. Sequencing used peripheral blood. The receptors shown here come from a woman aged 55 to 70 with acute or convalescent COVID-19.

The chain has TRBV7-3 and TRBJ2-2, with D possibly being TRBD2 (6 bases). CDR3 length equals 15 residues. CDR1 is SGHTA and CDR2 is FQGTGA in the germline V gene. V dropped 5 bases and J dropped 3 bases, with 13 bases sitting between them. The CDR3 reads CASSLRLGDTGELFF. In nucleotides, the CDR3 is TGTGCCAGCAGCCTACGACTAGGGGACACCGGGGAGCTGTTTTTT.

V usage is TRBV10-2 and J usage is TRBJ1-1, with D unresolved. This CDR3 is 13 amino acids long. The germline V gene has CDR1 WSHSY and CDR2 SAAADI. V was trimmed by 6 bases and J by 1 base, leaving 9 bases between them. CDR3 in DNA: TGCGCCAGCAGGCCCCCTAGGAACACTGAAGCTTTCTTT. Its translation: CASRPPRNTEAFF.

The J gene is TRBJ2-1, the V gene TRBV6-5; no clear D. CDR1 and CDR2 from the germline V gene are MNHEY and SVGAGI. The CDR3 has 12 amino acids. V was cut by 4 bases and J by 7 bases, with 8 bases left in between. The DNA for the CDR3 is TGTGCCAGCAGTTTCGACTTTAATGAGCAGTTCTTC. Translated: CASSFDFNEQFF.

This clone has just one count. The rearrangement joins TRBV4-1 to TRBJ1-1; 7 positions agree with TRBD1. CDR3 length equals 15 residues. Germline CDR1 and CDR2: MGHRA and YSYEKL. After removal of 5 bases from V and 3 bases from J, the junction contained 9 bases not matched to a gene. The CDR3 reads CASSSVQGQHTEAFF. CDR3 bases: TGCGCCAGCAGCTCTGTCCAGGGACAGCACACTGAAGCTTTCTTT.

V is TRBV12-3 or TRBV12-4 and J is TRBJ1-3; D unclear. Trimming pared 3 bases from V and 2 bases from J, leaving 5 bases between. The length of the CDR3 is 13 residues. CDR3: CASSLAAGNTIYF. The CDR3, as DNA: TGTGCCAGCAGTTTGGCCGCTGGAAACACCATATATTTT.

In this sample, this clone turned up once. The chain couples TRBV18 to TRBJ1-2, with D perhaps TRBD1 (5 bases). Germline lookup yields CDR1 KGHSH and CDR2 LQKENI. The CDR3 loop spans 16 amino acids. Trimming pared 6 bases from V and 2 bases from J, leaving 19 bases between. This CDR3 reads CASSHNFDSLNYGYTF. DNA for the CDR3: TGTGCCAGCTCCCATAACTTTGACAGTCTAAACTATGGCTACACCTTC.

This clone appeared a few times. This rearrangement joins TRBV14 to TRBJ2-3; D is perhaps TRBD2 (7 bases). Trimming left V 5 bases short and J 0 bases short, with 18 bases between. The CDR3 is 17 amino acids. In germline, CDR1 is SGHDN, CDR2 FVKESK. CDR3 coding DNA: TGTGCCAGCAGCACGCGTCGCGGGGGCCTTAGCACAGATACGCAGTATTTT. Translated: CASSTRRGGLSTDTQYF. Based on the CDR3 plus reference TRBV14 and TRBJ2-3, the full variable domain is EAGVTQFPSHSVIEKGQTVTLRCDPISGHDNLYWYRRVMGKEIKFLLHFVKESKQDESGMPNNRFLAERTGGTYSTLKVQPAELEDSGVYFCASSTRRGGLSTDTQYFGPGTRLTVL.

This sequence joins TRBV29-1 and TRBJ2-3; D remains ambiguous. V lost 4 bases, J lost 2 bases, and 13 bases lay in between. Germline CDR1 and CDR2: SQVTM and ANQGSEA. CDR3 length: 14 residues. CDR3 sequence reads: CSVGQLVSTDTQYF. The CDR3 DNA reads as TGCAGCGTTGGCCAGCTAGTCTCCACAGATACGCAGTATTTT.

The gene calls are TRBV6-1 and TRBJ1-2, with 8 positions matching TRBD1. Unmatched junction bases numbered 7, after V lost 7 bases and J lost 3 bases. CDR3 size: 14 residues. The germline CDR1 and CDR2 sequences are MNHNS and SASEGT. DNA of the CDR3: TGTGCCAGCACCCTGGACAGGGTGGACTATGGCTACACCTTC. Translated: CASTLDRVDYGYTF.

The chain couples TRBV5-1 to TRBJ2-3, with D tentatively TRBD2 (5 bases). The germline V gene has CDR1 SGHRS and CDR2 YFSETQ. V lost 3 bases to trimming and J lost 4 bases, with 15 bases between them. The length of the CDR3 is 15 residues. CDR3 in DNA: TGCGCCAGCAGCTGGACGGAGGCCTCGGCAGATACGCAGTATTTT. Translating it yields CASSWTEASADTQYF.

This clone was seen a single time. One end of the junction varies from germline; a read error may be responsible. V usage is TRBV7-7 and J usage is TRBJ2-5; TRBD1 aligns across 11 bases. This CDR3 is 15 amino acids long. Germline-derived CDR1 and CDR2 are SSHAT and FNYEAQ (reference sequence). CDR3 sequence reads: CASSLDRGLGETQYF. Here the CDR3 DNA reads TGTGCTAGCAGCCTGGACAGGGGGCTCGGGGAGACCCAGTACTTC.

The rearrangement joins TRBV29-1 to TRBJ2-7; D might be TRBD1 (5 bases). Trimming took 1 base from V and 1 from J, leaving 11 bases between them. From germline, CDR1 is SQVTM and CDR2 ANQGSEA. The length of the CDR3 is 14 residues. Here the CDR3 DNA reads TGCAGCGTTGAAGGTTTGGCAGGGTCCTACGAGCAGTACTTC. Translation gives CSVEGLAGSYEQYF.

V usage is TRBV20-1 and J usage is TRBJ1-1; 9 positions match TRBD1. This CDR3 spans 11 amino acids. Germline V gene lookup returns CDR1 DFQATT and CDR2 SNEGSKA (reference sequence). V gave up 5 bases and J gave up 5 bases; unmatched junction bases: 0. CDR3 amino acids: CSAGTGTEAFF. CDR3 DNA: TGCAGTGCTGGGACAGGGACTGAAGCTTTCTTT.

This clone was seen a few times. This chain connects TRBV7-2 to TRBJ1-3, with a possible D match to TRBD1 (6 bases). CDR3 length: 14 residues. Germline CDR1 reads SGHTA; CDR2 reads FQGNSA. V was trimmed by 5 bases and J by 4 bases, leaving 12 bases between them. Written as DNA, the CDR3 is TGTGCCAGCAGCCAGGGGACAACCGGAAACACCATATATTTT. The encoded protein is CASSQGTTGNTIYF.

This clone was seen a handful of times. V gene TRBV11-2 combines with J gene TRBJ2-7; 7 bases are a match to TRBD1. CDR3 length: 14 residues. From germline, CDR1 is SGHAT and CDR2 FQNNGV. The ends lost 6 bases at V and 2 bases at J; junction bases unmatched: 7. The CDR3 DNA follows: TGTGCCAGCAGTATACAGGGGTCCACCTACGAGCAGTACTTC. Its translation is CASSIQGSTYEQYF.

This chain joins TRBV6-5 and TRBJ2-7; 11 nucleotides agree with TRBD1. V lost 6 bases, J lost 2 bases, and 6 bases stayed unmatched. From germline, CDR1 is MNHEY and CDR2 SVGAGI. This CDR3 comprises 15 residues. The CDR3 DNA reads as TGTGCCAGCAGGATACCGGGACAGGGGGCCTACGAGCAGTACTTC. Its protein product is CASRIPGQGAYEQYF.

This chain connects TRBV5-1 to TRBJ1-1; unclear D gene. This CDR3 spans 13 amino acids. Germline values: CDR1 SGHRS, CDR2 YFSETQ. The V end was cut by 0 bases, the J end by 2 bases, with 5 bases between. CDR3 in DNA: TGCGCCAGCAGCTTGGGACTTAACACTGAAGCTTTCTTT. It is translated as CASSLGLNTEAFF.

The chain carries TRBV5-6 and TRBJ2-5; D call uncertain. The CDR3 is made up of 12 amino acids. Germline CDR1 reads SGHDT; CDR2 reads YYEEEE. V was shortened by 2 bases and J by 4 bases, with 6 bases between the two germline ends. The DNA of the CDR3 is TGTGCCAGCAGCTTCACCAGAGAGACCCAGTACTTC. Translated, it gives CASSFTRETQYF.

This chain links TRBV4-1 with TRBJ2-2, with TRBD1 matching over 8 bases. The CDR3 extends over 15 amino acids. The V gene end was trimmed by 2 bases and the J gene end by 9 bases; junction bases not matched to a gene: 8. Germline V gives CDR1 MGHRA, CDR2 YSYEKL. For the CDR3, the DNA is TGCGCCAGCAGCCAACCAGGCAGGGGGCACCGGGAGCTGTTTTTT. This gives the protein CASSQPGRGHRELFF.

This clone was seen once. The genes are TRBV5-1 and TRBJ1-5; D ambiguous. Trimming took off 0 bases at V and 1 base at J, with 8 bases between the two ends. The CDR3 is 15 amino acids. The germline gives CDR1 SGHRS, CDR2 YFSETQ. The CDR3 loop is CASSLGGESNQPQHF. DNA for the CDR3: TGCGCCAGCAGCTTGGGTGGGGAGAGCAATCAGCCCCAGCATTTT.

The rearrangement uses TRBV2 and TRBJ2-4, with 9 positions matching TRBD1. Germline V CDR1 and CDR2: SNHLY, FYNNEI. The CDR3 loop spans 15 amino acids. V lost 1 base, J lost 8 bases, and 6 bases stayed unmatched. The CDR3 region has the DNA TGTGCCAGCAGTGAAGGGGAGGACAGGGGTGACATTCAGTACTTC. This encodes CASSEGEDRGDIQYF.

The chain employs TRBV2 and TRBJ1-1; D is unclear. The V end was cut by 5 bases, the J end by 3 bases, with 10 bases between. The germline V gene encodes CDR1 SNHLY and CDR2 FYNNEI. The length of the CDR3 is 13 residues. DNA of the CDR3: TGTGCCAGCAGTTCCGACACGGACACTGAAGCTTTCTTT. Protein product: CASSSDTDTEAFF. Combining the CDR3 with reference TRBV2 and TRBJ1-1 gives the whole variable domain EPEVTQTPSHQVTQMGQEVILRCVPISNHLYFYWYRQILGQKVEFLVSFYNNEISEKSEIFDDQFSVERPDGSNFTLKIRSTKLEDSAMYFCASSSDTDTEAFFGQGTRLTVV.

The V call is TRBV6-1, the J call TRBJ1-2; 8 bases match TRBD1. CDR1 and CDR2 (germline): MNHNS, SASEGT. The trim removed 3 bases at V and 0 bases at J, leaving 3 bases unmatched. The CDR3 is 15 amino acids. The CDR3 coding sequence is TGTGCCAGCAGTGAGGAGACAGGGGCTAACTATGGCTACACCTTC. Protein sequence: CASSEETGANYGYTF.

The rearrangement uses TRBV4-2 and TRBJ1-2; 8 nucleotides agree with TRBD1. The CDR3 totals 14 residues. CDR1 is LGHNA and CDR2 is YNFKEQ in the germline V gene. V was pared by 4 bases and J by 5 bases, with 6 bases of the junction left unmatched. The CDR3 coding sequence is TGTGCCAGCAGCCCGGGACAGGCGGGGTATGGCTACACCTTC. It codes for CASSPGQAGYGYTF.

The chain has TRBV24-1 and TRBJ2-3; TRBD2 agrees at 7 bases. V was clipped by 3 bases and J by 1 base; unmatched bases: 3. Germline lookup yields CDR1 KGHDR and CDR2 SFDVKD. The CDR3 sequence is 15 residues long. CDR3 nucleotides: TGTGCCACCAGTGATAATGGACTAGGCACAGATACGCAGTATTTT. Translation: CATSDNGLGTDTQYF.